The T cell receptor (beta chain) under discussion was sequenced for a study of neoadjuvant anti-PD-1 for oral cavity cancer. About the research overall: Before surgery, most patients got three to four biweekly 3 mg/kg nivolumab doses.

This clone showed up just a few times. The germline V gene has CDR1 SEHNR and CDR2 FQNEAQ (reference sequence). Trimming took off 8 bases at V and 5 bases at J, with 27 bases between the two ends. There are 17 residues in the CDR3. The repertoire was sequenced with immunoSEQ multiplex PCR; TCRdb's copy has only in-frame clones and lacks some. In the table there are some 15,000 clones, about 62% of which are singletons. The source material was PBMCs, sampled before nivolumab (anti-PD-1) treatment. The TCR originated in a person between 40 and 80 years old with oral cavity squamous cell carcinoma. This sequence joins TRBV7-9 and TRBJ1-2; D gene ambiguous. CDR3 in amino acids: CASLHIKLDGGVYGYTF. The CDR3 coding sequence is TGTGCCAGCCTTCATATCAAGCTGGATGGTGGTGTGTATGGCTACACCTTC.